The sample holds many counts of the clone carrying this TCR beta chain. Patients with other autoimmune diseases, uncontrolled infections, pregnancy or lactation were excluded. This specimen belongs to a study of Graves' ophthalmopathy and Graves' hyperthyroidism. V was cut by 5 bases and J by 2 bases, with 10 bases left in between. The CDR3 loop spans 15 amino acids. CDR1 and CDR2 (germline): MGHDK, SYGVNS. RNA transcripts provided the template for amplifying TCR beta CDR3 regions. HTBI primers primed a first-round RT-PCR, and a second-round multiplex PCR followed. In TCRdb, the multiplex PCR reads were re-called with MiXCR into one record per CDR3 protein. This table holds some 1.1 million distinct CDR3 sequences, about 38% found once.

This TCR derives from an adult man with Graves' hyperthyroidism. The sequencing sample was made of peripheral blood or thyroid tissue (not recorded which). The chain is built from TRBV25-1 and TRBJ2-6; TRBD1 might be the D (6 bases). The CDR3 is CASSIWTAGANVLTF. For the CDR3, the DNA is TGTGCCAGCAGTATCTGGACAGCTGGGGCCAACGTCCTGACTTTC.